This T cell receptor (beta chain) comes out of a study of T cells in tuberculosis. After thawing and overnight rest, PBMC were stained with GMM-loaded CD1B tetramer, viability dye and anti-CD3 for sorting. CD1B tetramers were loaded with Rhodococcus equi-derived C32 glucose monomycolate. The CDR3 covers 14 residues. Germline lookup yields CDR1 WSHSY and CDR2 SAAADI. V lost 2 bases and J 0 bases, leaving 8 bases between the germline ends. The data were produced by immunoSEQ multiplex PCR, yet TCRdb's version contains in-frame clones alone and is incomplete. The sample lists about 88,000 clones, approximately 91% seen once, with 1.9% in the top ten.

Sequenced: CD1b-GMM tetramer-negative cells sorted from PBMCs. This receptor was identified in an adult woman with latent tuberculosis. The rearrangement uses TRBV10-2 and TRBJ2-7; D may be TRBD2 (5 bases). For the CDR3, the DNA is TGCGCCAGCAGTGAGCGGACTTTCTCCTACGAGCAGTACTTC. Protein: CASSERTFSYEQYF.